This T cell receptor beta chain was identified in a study of blood T cell repertoires in COVID-19. Study at large: Donors in the United States, Italy and Spain gave samples during acute or convalescent COVID-19. From T cells, B-cell-depleted T cells, or PBMCs came the material, which was cDNA or gDNA.

Using immunoSEQ multiplex PCR, the repertoire was profiled, and TCRdb retains in-frame clones only, with some absent. The sample has 25,000 to 30,000 clones, nearly 90% seen once. Germline lookup yields CDR1 SQVTM and CDR2 ANQGSEA. This CDR3 is built from 13 residues. V was pared by 4 bases and J by 2 bases, with 9 bases between. V usage is TRBV29-1 and J usage is TRBJ2-1; TRBD2 is a possible D gene (5 bases). The specimen was peripheral blood. This TCR came from a human donor with acute or convalescent COVID-19. The donor label of this sample is uncertain. CDR3 bases: TGCAGCGTTGCGAGGGCGACCTACAATGAGCAGTTCTTC. It codes for CSVARATYNEQFF.